The rows below give T cell receptor beta chains drawn from one sample of a study of CD8 T cells in Susac syndrome. TCRdb reprocessed the immunoSEQ multiplex PCR reads with MiXCR, giving one entry per CDR3 protein. The table records approximately 74,000 distinct CDR3 sequences, about 93% of them present only once. Sequencing input: CD8+ T cells from PBMCs. Receptors originate from a human donor with Susac syndrome. Each CDR3 is given with its conserved first and last residue. The D gene is left open where the match is weak. Size values are once, few and many counts, or a class for expanded clones, and some rows have none.

D: NA
size: NA
J: TRBJ1-1
length: 14
V: TRBV2
CDR3: CASSEGTGNTEAFF
DNA: TGTGCCAGCAGTGAAGGAACAGGGAACACTGAAGCTTTCTTT

D: NA
size: NA
J: TRBJ1-2
length: 12
V: TRBV6-5
CDR3: CASGALGYGYTF
DNA: TGTGCCAGCGGGGCCCTGGGCTATGGCTACACCTTC

D: TRBD2
size: NA
J: TRBJ2-5
length: 15
V: TRBV12-3/TRBV12-4
CDR3: CASSVTSGRTETQYF
DNA: TGTGCCAGCAGTGTCACTAGCGGGAGAACAGAGACCCAGTACTTC

D: NA
size: NA
J: TRBJ2-1
length: 16
V: TRBV9
CDR3: CASSVVGGPPNNEQFF
DNA: TGTGCCAGCAGCGTAGTGGGCGGCCCCCCCAACAATGAGCAGTTCTTC

D: NA
size: NA
J: TRBJ2-7
length: 14
V: TRBV7-2
CDR3: CASSLKGGYYEQYF
DNA: TGTGCCAGCAGCCTGAAGGGGGGCTACTACGAGCAGTACTTC

D: TRBD1
size: NA
J: TRBJ2-1
length: 17
V: TRBV24-1
CDR3: CATSDAYRGSSYNEQFF
DNA: TGTGCCACCAGTGATGCCTACAGGGGGAGCTCCTACAATGAGCAGTTCTTC

D: NA
size: NA
J: TRBJ2-1
length: 13
V: TRBV7-9
CDR3: CASSAPLRDEQFF
DNA: TGTGCCAGCAGCGCTCCGTTGAGGGATGAGCAGTTCTTC

D: NA
size: once
J: TRBJ2-1
length: 14
V: TRBV9
CDR3: CASSVVPGPNEQFF
DNA: TGTGCCAGCAGCGTAGTCCCAGGGCCCAATGAGCAGTTCTTC

D: NA
size: NA
J: TRBJ2-3
length: 16
V: TRBV24-1
CDR3: CATSDLDADSTDTQYF
DNA: TGTGCCACCAGTGATTTGGATGCGGACTCCACAGATACGCAGTATTTT

D: NA
size: NA
J: TRBJ2-2
length: 16
V: TRBV9
CDR3: CASSVATDTGTGELFF
DNA: TGTGCCAGCAGCGTAGCTACGGACACGGGGACCGGGGAGCTGTTTTTT

D: NA
size: NA
J: TRBJ2-1
length: 14
V: TRBV5-6
CDR3: CASSLVRSYNEQFF
DNA: TGTGCCAGCAGCTTGGTTAGAAGCTACAATGAGCAGTTCTTC

D: NA
size: NA
J: TRBJ1-4
length: 13
V: TRBV4-3
CDR3: CASSQRLEEKLFF
DNA: TGCGCCAGCAGCCAACGACTGGAAGAAAAACTGTTTTTT

D: TRBD1
size: NA
J: TRBJ1-2
length: 13
V: TRBV5-6
CDR3: CASTSQGAYGYTF
DNA: TGTGCCAGCACCTCTCAGGGGGCCTATGGCTACACCTTC

D: NA
size: NA
J: TRBJ2-1
length: 14
V: TRBV2
CDR3: CASSALEIYNEQFF
DNA: TGTGCCAGCAGCGCACTTGAGATCTACAATGAGCAGTTCTTC

D: NA
size: NA
J: TRBJ1-1
length: 14
V: TRBV7-9
CDR3: CASRKTGENTEAFF
DNA: TGTGCCAGCAGGAAAACAGGAGAAAATACTGAAGCTTTCTTT

D: TRBD2
size: NA
J: TRBJ2-7
length: 15
V: TRBV7-8
CDR3: CASSPGLVVPDEQYF
DNA: TGTGCCAGCAGCCCGGGACTAGTAGTACCCGACGAGCAGTACTTC

D: TRBD2
size: few
J: TRBJ2-1
length: 18
V: TRBV3-1
CDR3: CASSQENSGGSSYNEQFF
DNA: TGTGCCAGCAGCCAAGAGAATAGCGGGGGAAGCTCCTACAATGAGCAGTTCTTC

D: NA
size: NA
J: TRBJ2-1
length: 20
V: TRBV4-2
CDR3: CASSQAWVETGGFFHNEQFF
DNA: TGTGCCAGCAGCCAAGCTTGGGTGGAAACCGGGGGATTCTTTCACAATGAGCAGTTCTTC

D: NA
size: NA
J: TRBJ1-1
length: 13
V: TRBV13
CDR3: CASNEQENTEAFF
DNA: TGTGCCAGCAACGAACAGGAGAACACTGAAGCTTTCTTT

D: NA
size: NA
J: TRBJ2-7
length: 12
V: TRBV14
CDR3: CASSGIIPEQYF
DNA: TGTGCCAGCAGCGGGATAATTCCCGAGCAGTACTTC

D: NA
size: NA
J: TRBJ1-5
length: 12
V: TRBV12-3/TRBV12-4
CDR3: CASSFVGQPQHF
DNA: TGTGCCAGCAGTTTCGTGGGGCAGCCCCAGCATTTT

D: NA
size: NA
J: TRBJ1-1
length: 13
V: TRBV19
CDR3: CASSKSGNTEAFF
DNA: TGTGCCAGTAGTAAGTCTGGGAACACTGAAGCTTTCTTT

D: NA
size: NA
J: TRBJ1-5
length: 15
V: TRBV5-6
CDR3: CASSLGGSSNQPQHF
DNA: TGTGCCAGCAGCTTGGGGGGCAGTAGCAATCAGCCCCAGCATTTT

D: TRBD1
size: NA
J: TRBJ2-3
length: 18
V: TRBV5-1
CDR3: CASSLAGTGSFNTDTQYF
DNA: TGCGCCAGCAGCTTGGCCGGGACAGGTTCCTTCAACACAGATACGCAGTATTTT

D: TRBD1
size: NA
J: TRBJ2-2
length: 14
V: TRBV15
CDR3: CATRDRGNTGELFF
DNA: TGTGCCACGAGAGACAGGGGGAACACCGGGGAGCTGTTTTTT

D: NA
size: NA
J: TRBJ2-7
length: 14
V: TRBV27
CDR3: CASSPRGLSYEQYF
DNA: TGTGCCAGCAGTCCCAGGGGCTTATCCTACGAGCAGTACTTC